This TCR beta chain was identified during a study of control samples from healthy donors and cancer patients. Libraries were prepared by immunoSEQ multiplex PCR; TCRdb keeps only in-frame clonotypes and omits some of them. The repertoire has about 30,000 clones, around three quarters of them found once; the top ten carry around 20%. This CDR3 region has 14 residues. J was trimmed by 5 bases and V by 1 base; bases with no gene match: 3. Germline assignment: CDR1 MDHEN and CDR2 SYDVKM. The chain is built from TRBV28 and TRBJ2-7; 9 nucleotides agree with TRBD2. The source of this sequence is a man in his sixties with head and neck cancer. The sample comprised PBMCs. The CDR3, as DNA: TGTGCCAGCAGTTTATTCGCTAGCGGGAACGAGCAGTACTTC. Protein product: CASSLFASGNEQYF.